This T cell receptor beta chain is drawn from a study of preoperative IRX-2 immunotherapy in early breast cancer. Treatment specified: preoperative locoregional IRX-2 cytokine immunotherapy. The data were produced by immunoSEQ multiplex PCR, yet TCRdb's version contains in-frame clones alone and is incomplete. Of approximately 98,000 clones detected, 86% appear once; the ten largest clones hold about 1.9%. The material sequenced was tumor tissue, taken after IRX-2 immunotherapy. The sequence was obtained from a human donor with breast cancer.

CDR3 sequence (DNA): TGTGCCAGCAGGACCCTAAAGGATGGCTACACCTTC. Translated, it gives CASRTLKDGYTF. V is TRBV25-1 and J is TRBJ1-2; D uncertain. This CDR3 has 12 amino acids. Germline CDR1 MGHDK, CDR2 SYGVNS. V lost 6 bases and J 6 bases, leaving 11 bases between the germline ends.